This passage covers 4 T cell receptor beta chains from one sample sequenced in a study of T cell changes during pregnancy in multiple sclerosis. Profiled with immunoSEQ multiplex PCR; TCRdb holds only in-frame clones, not every one. Of about 50,000 clones in the sample, approximately 92% were seen once. Here the sequenced sample was CD4+ T cells from peripheral blood mononuclear cells, taken in the third trimester of pregnancy. The receptors here all came from a female donor with multiple sclerosis, enrolled in a pregnancy study.

V gene TRBV9 combines with J gene TRBJ2-1; 9 bases match TRBD1. The CDR3 has 15 residues. The V gene's germline CDR1 is SGDLS and CDR2 YYNGEE. Trimming cost V 5 bases and J 0 bases; bases outside gene matches: 3. CDR3 nucleotide sequence: TGTGCCAGCAGGGGGACAGGGAGCTCCTACAATGAGCAGTTCTTC. Its protein product is CASRGTGSSYNEQFF.

The rearrangement links TRBV7-6 to TRBJ2-1, with TRBD2 identical over 10 bases. Looked up from germline, CDR1 is SGHVS and CDR2 is FNYEAQ. The V segment lost 2 bases and the J segment 0 bases; nucleotides outside the gene matches: 10. The CDR3 totals 19 residues. The CDR3 DNA sequence: TGTGCCAGCAGCTTACTCCCTAGCGGGGGCTTCTCCTCCTACAATGAGCAGTTCTTC. Translating it yields CASSLLPSGGFSSYNEQFF.

The V gene is TRBV2, the J gene TRBJ1-5; D not resolved. Germline CDR1 SNHLY, CDR2 FYNNEI. With 8 bases removed from V and 3 bases from J, the gap between germline ends came to 11 bases. The CDR3 runs 13 residues. CDR3 bases: TGTGCCAGCCGAAGGGAGGCCAATCAGCCCCAGCATTTT. Translation gives CASRREANQPQHF. Full variable domain (outside the CDR3, taken from reference TRBV2 and TRBJ1-5): EPEVTQTPSHQVTQMGQEVILRCVPISNHLYFYWYRQILGQKVEFLVSFYNNEISEKSEIFDDQFSVERPDGSNFTLKIRSTKLEDSAMYFCASRREANQPQHFGDGTRLSIL.

This chain connects TRBV7-3 to TRBJ1-2; 12 bases line up with TRBD1. After removal of 5 bases from V and 8 bases from J, the junction contained 12 bases not matched to a gene. This CDR3 spans 16 amino acids. CDR1 SGHTA and CDR2 FQGTGA come from the germline V gene. CDR3 region: CASSPGTGGVPQGYTF. DNA for the CDR3: TGTGCCAGCAGCCCCGGGACAGGGGGCGTCCCACAAGGCTACACCTTC.